This TCR beta chain originates from a study of shared clonotypes between healthy human individuals. Across the study: Donors, aged 18 to 49, were a couple of women and three men. Three plates were used per donor for CD4 naive, three for CD4 memory, two for CD8 naive and one for CD8 memory.

V was cut by 3 bases and J by 2 bases, with 13 bases left in between. Looked up from germline, CDR1 is SEHNR and CDR2 is FQNEAQ (reference sequence). The CDR3 loop spans 15 amino acids. Sorted-subset replicate PCRs used about 200 ng of genomic DNA. This amount corresponded to tens of thousands of T cell genomes. The table came from immunoSEQ multiplex PCR; TCRdb's copy has only in-frame clones and leaves some out. The sample gives some 2,000,000 clones, approximately 95% of which show up once; around 0.13% is in the top ten. This rearrangement joins TRBV7-9 to TRBJ2-5; the D is unclear. Sequencing input: naive CD4+ T cells sorted from blood. Subset meaning: CD45RA+ positively selected. The sequence was collected from a man aged 18-30 years in good health. The CDR3 region has the DNA TGTGCCAGCAGCTTTACAACGCCTACACAAGAGACCCAGTACTTC. Its translation is CASSFTTPTQETQYF. Looking up the rest from reference TRBV7-9 and TRBJ2-5 gives the full variable domain: DTGVSQNPRHKITKRGQNVTFRCDPISEHNRLYWYRQTLGQGPEFLTYFQNEAQLEKSRLLSDRFSAERPKGSFSTLEIQRTEQGDSAMYLCASSFTTPTQETQYFGPGTRLLVL.